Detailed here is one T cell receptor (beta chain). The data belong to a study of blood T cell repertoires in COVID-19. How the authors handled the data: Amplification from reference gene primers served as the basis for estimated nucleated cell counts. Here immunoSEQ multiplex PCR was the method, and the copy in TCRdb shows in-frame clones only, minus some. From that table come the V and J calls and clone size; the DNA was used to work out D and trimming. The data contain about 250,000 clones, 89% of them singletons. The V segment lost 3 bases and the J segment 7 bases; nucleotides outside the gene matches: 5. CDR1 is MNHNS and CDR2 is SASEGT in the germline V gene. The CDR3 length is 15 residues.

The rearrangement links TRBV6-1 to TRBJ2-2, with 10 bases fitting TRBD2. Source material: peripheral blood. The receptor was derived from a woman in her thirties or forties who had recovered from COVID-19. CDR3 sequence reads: CASSDLAGVGGELFF. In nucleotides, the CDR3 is TGTGCCAGCAGTGATCTAGCGGGAGTTGGCGGGGAGCTGTTTTTT.